This TCR beta chain is drawn from a study of CD8 T cells in Susac syndrome. For the study at large: Treatment at blood withdrawal was none, corticosteroids, or intravenous immunoglobulin alone in Susac syndrome patients.

This clonotype was observed a single time. RNA amounts of about 0.45 to 1 ug underwent reverse transcription with random hexamers. An immunoSEQ multiplex PCR generated amplified TCR beta CDR3 products spanning 54 Vbeta and 13 Jbeta. TCRdb reprocessed the immunoSEQ multiplex PCR reads with MiXCR, giving one entry per CDR3 protein. The data hold roughly 80,000 distinct CDR3 sequences, with roughly 95% observed a single time. In blood CD8+ and CD4+ T cells, TCR beta underwent sequencing. This TCR was sampled from a human donor with Susac syndrome. Sequencing input: CD8+ T cells from PBMCs.

This CDR3 is CASRPTGDNEQYF. The DNA of the CDR3 is TGTGCCAGCAGACCGACAGGGGATAACGAGCAGTACTTC. The J gene is TRBJ2-7, the V gene TRBV27; 8 nucleotides match TRBD1. The junction had 6 bases not matched to a gene; V was cut back by 6 bases and J by 5 bases. The CDR3 has 13 residues. CDR1 MNHEY and CDR2 SMNVEV come from the germline V gene (reference sequence).